Below, 12 T cell receptor beta chains from the same sample are listed, as sequenced in a study of blood T cell repertoires in COVID-19. Assay: immunoSEQ multiplex PCR; the TCRdb copy retains only in-frame clones and omits some. The sample yields approximately 150,000 clones, 80% to 90% seen once. The sequenced sample was peripheral blood. These receptors came from a woman in her sixties with active COVID-19.

The rearrangement uses TRBV5-1 and TRBJ2-3; TRBD2 matches 13 bases. Germline V gives CDR1 SGHRS, CDR2 YFSETQ. The CDR3 covers 17 residues. V trimming: 1 base; J trimming: 4 bases; junction bases outside the gene matches: 6. The CDR3 DNA reads TGCGCCAGCAGCTTGACTAGCGGGAGGGCCCCGGCAGATACGCAGTATTTT. It is translated as CASSLTSGRAPADTQYF.

The V gene is TRBV29-1, the J gene TRBJ1-1; a weak D match, TRBD1 (5 bases). V dropped 4 bases and J dropped 8 bases, with 11 bases sitting between them. The CDR3 totals 11 residues. Germline lookup yields CDR1 SQVTM and CDR2 ANQGSEA. The chain's CDR3 is CSVGVGREAFF. CDR3 nucleotides: TGCAGCGTTGGCGTGGGGCGCGAAGCTTTCTTT.

The genes are TRBV19 and TRBJ1-1; 7 nucleotides match TRBD1. Germline trimming cut 8 bases from V and 1 base from J; bases unmatched to any gene: 7. This CDR3 comprises 14 residues. Germline CDR1 reads LNHDA; CDR2 reads SQIVND (reference sequence). The CDR3 loop is CASGPRTGNTEAFF. The CDR3 region has the DNA TGTGCCAGTGGCCCAAGGACAGGGAACACTGAAGCTTTCTTT.

V and J are TRBV3-1 (or the pseudogene TRBV3-2) and TRBJ2-1; 10 nucleotides match TRBD2. This CDR3 contains 19 residues. Germline V gives CDR1 LGHDT, CDR2 YNNKEL (reference sequence). V lost 1 base to trimming and J lost 0 bases; unmatched junction nucleotides: 9. The CDR3 bases are TGTGCCAGCAGCCAAGGTAAACTAGCGGGGAGAGGCTCCTACAATGAGCAGTTCTTC. Encoded protein: CASSQGKLAGRGSYNEQFF.

This clone was found a few times. J is TRBJ2-7 and V is TRBV6-5, with 7 bases that match TRBD2. Germline CDR1 MNHEY, CDR2 SVGAGI. The J segment lost 8 bases and the V segment lost 6 bases, leaving 10 bases of the junction unmatched. The CDR3 has 13 amino acids. CDR3 sequence reads: CASSSGGDRQQYF. CDR3 nucleotides: TGTGCCAGCAGCAGTGGGGGGGATAGGCAGCAGTACTTC.

This chain uses TRBV6-5 with TRBJ1-6; TRBD1 matches 7 bases. Germline CDR1 and CDR2: MNHEY and SVGAGI. V shed 6 bases, J shed 5 bases, and the junction held 7 bases outside the gene matches. This CDR3 comprises 15 residues. Written as DNA, the CDR3 is TGTGCCAGCAGACGACGGACAGGCGATAATTCACCCCTCCACTTT. Translation gives CASRRRTGDNSPLHF.

This rearrangement joins TRBV9 to TRBJ2-1, with 10 bases fitting TRBD2. CDR1 and CDR2 from the germline V gene are SGDLS and YYNGEE. This CDR3 spans 17 amino acids. V lost 4 bases and J lost 5; bases outside the gene matches: 12. The CDR3 loop reads CASSPWSGRAKDNEQFF. DNA of the CDR3: TGTGCCAGCAGCCCCTGGAGCGGGAGGGCCAAGGACAATGAGCAGTTCTTC.

The DNA of the CDR3 is TGCAGCGTTGTGGGGGGAGAAAAACTGTTTTTT. It codes for CSVVGGEKLFF. The J gene is TRBJ1-4, the V gene TRBV29-1; TRBD1 might be the D (5 bases). The CDR3 has 11 residues. Looked up from germline, CDR1 is SQVTM and CDR2 is ANQGSEA. Between the trimmed V and J ends, which lost 4 bases and 8 bases, there was a span of 8 bases.

This clone was recorded once. V usage is TRBV27 and J usage is TRBJ1-5; tentatively, D is TRBD1 (6 bases). Germline V gives CDR1 MNHEY, CDR2 SMNVEV (reference sequence). V was trimmed by 5 bases and J by 0 bases, leaving 11 bases between them. CDR3 size: 15 residues. The DNA of the CDR3 is TGTGCCAGCAGTCGGACAGTTAGTAGCAATCAGCCCCAGCATTTT. Translated, it gives CASSRTVSSNQPQHF.

This clone was seen more than once but under ten times. The chain joins TRBV9 to TRBJ1-2, with D perhaps matching TRBD1 (5 bases). From germline, CDR1 is SGDLS and CDR2 YYNGEE. The CDR3 is 15 residues long. Trimming cost V 0 bases and J 4 bases, with 13 bases left between them. The CDR3 spells CASSVGGGGGYGYTF. In DNA, the CDR3 is TGTGCCAGCAGCGTAGGAGGTGGGGGAGGCTATGGCTACACCTTC.

The chain employs TRBV27 and TRBJ2-2, with TRBD2 matching over 8 bases. This CDR3 has 15 amino acids. With 7 bases clipped from V and 1 base from J, the junction kept 5 bases outside the gene matches. Germline lookup yields CDR1 MNHEY and CDR2 SMNVEV (reference sequence). CDR3: CASTRGLGNTGELFF. CDR3 DNA: TGTGCCAGCACGAGGGGACTAGGGAACACCGGGGAGCTGTTTTTT.

The genes are TRBV6-5 and TRBJ2-7, with 7 bases matching TRBD2. Germline assignment: CDR1 MNHEY and CDR2 SVGAGI. J was trimmed by 3 bases and V by 0 bases; bases with no gene match: 8. This CDR3 contains 16 residues. Here the CDR3 reads CASSYSRLASIYEQYF. As DNA, the CDR3 is TGTGCCAGCAGTTACTCACGACTAGCCTCGATCTACGAGCAGTACTTC.